Following are 30 T cell receptor beta chains from one sample sequenced in a study of T cells in Graves' hyperthyroidism and ophthalmopathy (dated by TCRdb to between 2017 and 2020). Receptor libraries were prepared by multiplex PCR. The run used an Illumina HiSeq 2000. Amplification of TCR beta CDR3 regions was carried out from RNA transcripts. The first round of RT-PCR for the TCR CDR3 was performed with the HTBI primer set and the Qiagen OneStep RT-PCR kit. TCRdb ran its own pipeline on the public reads, namely fastp trimming at Q25 and MiXCR clone calling, and kept in-frame beta chains. Records with the same CDR3 protein are collapsed into one entry carrying the most frequent genes and DNA. The sample has hundreds of thousands of distinct CDR3 sequences on record, more than 15% of them singletons. Together, the top ten hold 3% to 4% of the sample. The source material was blood. The receptors were sampled from a woman aged 40-49 years with Graves' ophthalmopathy.

This clonotype was seen many times. The chain uses TRBV6-1 and TRBJ2-7; 9 bases match TRBD1. The germline V gene has CDR1 MNHNS and CDR2 SASEGT. With 5 bases clipped from V and 8 bases from J, the junction kept 10 bases outside the gene matches. This CDR3 region has 14 residues. CDR3 bases: TGTGCCAGCAGTATACCGGGACAGGGTGGGAAGCAGTACTTC. This encodes CASSIPGQGGKQYF.

This clonotype was recorded a few times. The chain joins TRBV14 to TRBJ1-1, with 12 bases that match TRBD1. There are 17 residues in the CDR3. The germline gives CDR1 SGHDN, CDR2 FVKESK. V lost 2 bases to trimming and J lost 5 bases; unmatched junction nucleotides: 9. The CDR3 nucleotides read TGTGCCAGCAGCCAATCGGGACAGGGGGCGAGGGTAACTGAAGCTTTCTTT. Encoded protein: CASSQSGQGARVTEAFF.

In this sample, this clonotype turned up many times. This chain links TRBV11-1 with TRBJ2-2; D possibly corresponds to TRBD1 (6 bases). The CDR3 sequence is 14 residues long. The germline gives CDR1 SGHAT, CDR2 FQDESV (reference sequence). V was cut by 5 bases and J by 7 bases, with 14 bases left in between. The CDR3 DNA follows: TGTGCCAGCAGCGCGCTACAGGGTCACGGGGAGCTGTTTTTT. Its protein is CASSALQGHGELFF.

This chain uses TRBV29-1 with TRBJ2-5; 11 positions agree with TRBD2. CDR1 and CDR2 from the germline V gene are SQVTM and ANQGSEA. This CDR3 has 16 amino acids. V lost 0 bases, J lost 5 bases, and 8 bases stayed unmatched. The CDR3 sequence: CSVEDRTSGSGETQYF. For the CDR3, the DNA is TGCAGCGTTGAAGATCGAACTAGCGGGAGTGGGGAGACCCAGTACTTC.

This clonotype was detected many times. The V gene is TRBV9, the J gene TRBJ2-5; possible D gene TRBD1, 6 bases. Germline V CDR1 and CDR2: SGDLS, YYNGEE. V was trimmed by 3 bases and J by 7 bases, leaving 16 bases between them. This CDR3 has 14 amino acids. This CDR3 reads CASSADSAPGTQYF. In DNA, the CDR3 is TGTGCCAGCAGCGCGGACAGCGCCCCAGGGACCCAGTACTTC.

Remarks on this clonotype: A single base separates this from a much larger clone, so it may be a read error. The chain combines TRBV7-9 with TRBJ2-1; tentative D call: TRBD2 (6 bases). Germline CDR1 reads SEHNR; CDR2 reads FQNEAQ (reference sequence). The CDR3 has 15 residues. The germline V and J ends were trimmed by 5 bases and 0 bases, with 11 bases remaining between them. In DNA, the CDR3 is TGTGCCAGCAGCGAGGACGGGAGCTCCTACAATGAGCAGTTCTTC. As protein: CASSEDGSSYNEQFF.

At least ten counts were recorded for this clonotype. The chain combines TRBV7-2 with TRBJ2-7; no clear D gene. The V gene's germline CDR1 is SGHTA and CDR2 FQGNSA. The CDR3 spans 13 residues. Trimming stripped 1 base from V and 6 bases from J, with 10 bases between. The CDR3 loop reads CASSLGRPSEQYF. In DNA, the CDR3 is TGTGCCAGCAGCTTAGGGCGACCTTCCGAGCAGTACTTC.

The V gene is TRBV5-4, the J gene TRBJ2-7; 9 nucleotides agree with TRBD1. The CDR3 length is 14 residues. The germline CDR1 and CDR2 sequences are SGHNT and YYREEE (reference sequence). J gave up 5 bases and V 2 bases, and 5 bases lay outside the gene matches. Written as DNA, the CDR3 is TGTGCCAGCAGCTTTGCAGGACAGGGGCACGAGCAGTACTTC. Amino acid sequence: CASSFAGQGHEQYF. The variable domain in full, completed from reference TRBV5-4 and TRBJ2-7, reads ETGVTQSPTHLIKTRGQQVTLRCSSQSGHNTVSWYQQALGQGPQFIFQYYREEENGRGNFPPRFSGLQFPNYSSELNVNALELDDSALYLCASSFAGQGHEQYFGPGTRLTVT.

This clonotype was seen a few times. The V call is TRBV18, the J call TRBJ2-5; tentative D call: TRBD1 (6 bases). V was pared by 2 bases and J by 4 bases, with 14 bases between. The CDR3 length is 15 residues. Germline CDR1 is KGHSH and CDR2 is LQKENI. The CDR3 nucleotides read TGTGCCAGCTCACCAAGGACAGCCCTAGGAGAGACCCAGTACTTC. It codes for CASSPRTALGETQYF.

This clonotype was detected many times. This rearrangement joins TRBV10-3 to TRBJ1-6; D call uncertain. CDR1 is ENHRY and CDR2 is SYGVKD in the germline V gene. The CDR3 is 13 residues long. Trimming removed 4 bases at V and 6 bases at J, with 7 bases between. The CDR3 DNA reads TGTGCCATCAGTGCCGGAGGTAATTCACCCCTCCACTTT. This codes for CAISAGGNSPLHF.

This clonotype occurred many times. The rearrangement joins TRBV3-1 to TRBJ2-1; D is unresolved. CDR3 length: 12 residues. The germline gives CDR1 LGHDT, CDR2 YNNKEL (reference sequence). V lost 4 bases, J lost 6 bases, and 7 bases lay in between. The CDR3 region is CASSPGFNEQFF. The CDR3 DNA reads TGTGCCAGCAGCCCCGGGTTCAATGAGCAGTTCTTC.

In its sample, this clonotype was seen many times. The chain employs TRBV2 and TRBJ2-1, with 8 bases that match TRBD2. J lost 4 bases, V lost 6 bases, and 5 bases had no gene match. The CDR3 length is 14 residues. In germline, CDR1 is SNHLY, CDR2 FYNNEI. CDR3 nucleotide sequence: TGTGCCAGCAGATCGGGACTAGTATACAATGAGCAGTTCTTC. Amino acid sequence: CASRSGLVYNEQFF.

The chain has TRBV19 and TRBJ1-5; 11 nucleotides align to TRBD1. This CDR3 is built from 16 residues. V shed 6 bases and J 1 base; nucleotides not matched to a gene: 5. Germline loops: CDR1 LNHDA, CDR2 SQIVND (reference sequence). The chain's CDR3 is CASRYRDRGSNQPQHF. Written as DNA, the CDR3 is TGTGCCAGTAGGTACCGGGACAGGGGGAGCAATCAGCCCCAGCATTTT. The full variable domain, in which reference TRBV19 and TRBJ1-5 provide the parts outside the CDR3, is DGGITQSPKYLFRKEGQNVTLSCEQNLNHDAMYWYRQDPGQGLRLIYYSQIVNDFQKGDIAEGYSVSREKKESFPLTVTSAQKNPTAFYLCASRYRDRGSNQPQHFGDGTRLSIL.

In the case of this clonotype: A clone one base away is much larger, so this may be a read error. This chain's CDR3 is CSAVDKVIGYEQYF. CDR3 nucleotide sequence: TGCAGTGCCGTCGACAAGGTGATTGGGTACGAGCAGTACTTC. The chain carries TRBV20-1 and TRBJ2-7; no definite D call. V was shortened by 6 bases and J by 4 bases, with 19 bases between the two germline ends. Germline loops: CDR1 DFQATT, CDR2 SNEGSKA (reference sequence). The CDR3 spans 14 residues.

There are many counts of this clonotype. The chain has TRBV14 and TRBJ1-2; the match to TRBD1 covers 7 bases. CDR3 size: 14 residues. Germline CDR1 reads SGHDN; CDR2 reads FVKESK. The V gene end was trimmed by 3 bases and the J gene end by 4 bases; junction bases not matched to a gene: 5. The CDR3 region has the DNA TGTGCCAGCAGCCACGGGACAGTCTCCTATGGCTACACCTTC. Translation gives CASSHGTVSYGYTF.

This clonotype was recorded a few times. The V and J genes are TRBV20-1 and TRBJ2-1, with D hard to call. Germline V gene lookup returns CDR1 DFQATT and CDR2 SNEGSKA (reference sequence). V was shortened by 6 bases and J by 8 bases, with 8 bases between the two germline ends. CDR3 length: 10 amino acids. CDR3 protein: CSALRYEQFF. The CDR3 DNA reads TGCAGTGCACTGAGGTATGAGCAGTTCTTC.

As for this clonotype: At one boundary the junction diverges from the germline segment, which might be a read error. The chain couples TRBV5-1 to TRBJ2-1; weak D call: TRBD1 (6 bases). This CDR3 comprises 14 residues. The germline gives CDR1 SGHRS, CDR2 YFSETQ. This CDR3 is CASSLGQAYNGQFF. CDR3 sequence (DNA): TGCGCCAGCAGCTTGGGACAGGCGTACAATGGGCAGTTCTTC. The full variable domain, with the rest looked up from reference TRBV5-1 and TRBJ2-1, is KAGVTQTPRYLIKTRGQQVTLSCSPISGHRSVSWYQQTPGQGLQFLFEYFSETQRNKGNFPGRFSGRQFSNSRSEMNVSTLELGDSALYLCASSLGQAYNGQFFGPGTRLTVL.

This clonotype was seen ten or more times. The V call is TRBV18, the J call TRBJ2-3; either TRBD1 or TRBD2 may supply D (5 bases each). The ends were cut back, 5 bases at V and 4 bases at J, with 16 bases in the middle. The CDR3 is 15 amino acids. Germline CDR1 KGHSH, CDR2 LQKENI. The CDR3 loop is CASSGTLNPADTQYF. In DNA form, the CDR3 reads TGTGCCAGCTCAGGGACCCTAAACCCCGCAGATACGCAGTATTTT.

This clonotype has a handful of counts. At one boundary the junction diverges from the germline segment, which might be a read error. The V gene is TRBV11-2, the J gene TRBJ1-4; D may be TRBD1 (6 bases). From germline, CDR1 is SGHAT and CDR2 FQNNGV. The CDR3 is made up of 17 amino acids. As DNA, the CDR3 is TGTGCCAACAGCTTAGGTCTTACCAGGACAGTGAATGAAAAACTGTTTTTT. It encodes CANSLGLTRTVNEKLFF. Full variable domain (rest looked up from reference TRBV11-2 and TRBJ1-4): EAGVAQSPRYKIIEKRQSVAFWCNPISGHATLYWYQQILGQGPKLLIQFQNNGVVDDSQLPKDRFSAERLKGVDSTLKIQPAKLEDSAVYLCANSLGLTRTVNEKLFFGSGTQLSVL.

The genes are TRBV20-1 and TRBJ1-1, with 7 bases matching TRBD1. V trimming: 0 bases; J trimming: 0 bases; junction bases outside the gene matches: 10. The CDR3 covers 17 residues. CDR1 is DFQATT, CDR2 SNEGSKA, per germline (reference sequence). The CDR3 loop is CSARDLRGPIMNTEAFF. The CDR3 DNA follows: TGCAGTGCTAGAGATTTGAGGGGGCCGATTATGAACACTGAAGCTTTCTTT.

This clonotype occurred many times. The V call is TRBV2, the J call TRBJ2-7; tentatively, D is TRBD2 (6 bases). Germline CDR1 is SNHLY and CDR2 is FYNNEI. V lost 3 bases to trimming and J lost 3 bases, with 18 bases between them. The CDR3 is 16 residues long. The CDR3 coding sequence is TGTGCCAGCAGTGACCAAGGAGGGTGGAGGGGCTACGAGCAGTACTTC. Protein product: CASSDQGGWRGYEQYF.

This clonotype was counted only a few times. The gene calls are TRBV20-1 and TRBJ1-6; 9 nucleotides match TRBD1. The germline V gene has CDR1 DFQATT and CDR2 SNEGSKA (reference sequence). V gave up 5 bases and J gave up 6 bases; unmatched junction bases: 2. The CDR3 is 13 residues long. The CDR3 region is CSAGGQGNSPLHF. For the CDR3, the DNA is TGCAGTGCTGGGGGACAGGGTAATTCACCCCTCCACTTT.

This clonotype was observed a few times. The rearrangement joins TRBV18 to TRBJ2-2; 7 positions agree with TRBD1. The junction had 10 bases not matched to a gene; V was cut back by 6 bases and J by 3 bases. The CDR3 loop spans 16 amino acids. Germline V gene lookup returns CDR1 KGHSH and CDR2 LQKENI. In DNA form, the CDR3 reads TGTGCCAGCTCCCAGTGGGACAGTGTATACACCGGGGAGCTGTTTTTT. It yields the protein CASSQWDSVYTGELFF.

This clonotype was seen a few times. The chain combines TRBV2 with TRBJ1-3; no reliable D call. CDR1 is SNHLY and CDR2 is FYNNEI in the germline V gene. Trimming stripped 6 bases from V and 4 bases from J, with 10 bases between. This CDR3 has 13 residues. Here the CDR3 reads CASRVDIGNTIYF. CDR3 bases: TGTGCCAGCAGGGTAGACATCGGAAACACCATATATTTT.

This clonotype has at least ten counts. The CDR3 loop reads CASSIYPNDEKLFF. CDR3 nucleotides: TGTGCCAGCAGCATCTACCCCAACGATGAAAAACTGTTTTTT. V is TRBV12-3 or TRBV12-4 and J is TRBJ1-4, with D unclear. CDR3 length: 14 amino acids. The V and J ends lost 6 bases and 6 bases respectively, with 14 bases between them.

This chain connects TRBV4-2 to TRBJ2-3; TRBD1 might be the D (5 bases). Germline-derived CDR1 and CDR2 are LGHNA and YNFKEQ. The CDR3 totals 15 residues. Trimming shortened V by 8 bases and J by 0 bases, and 15 bases separated the two germline ends. Here the CDR3 reads CASLPDSASTDTQYF. DNA for the CDR3: TGTGCCAGCCTCCCAGACAGCGCTAGCACAGATACGCAGTATTTT.

At least ten counts were recorded for this clonotype. V usage is TRBV20-1 and J usage is TRBJ2-1, with 8 bases lining up with TRBD2. This CDR3 is built from 15 residues. V lost 6 bases and J lost 5; bases outside the gene matches: 12. The V gene's germline CDR1 is DFQATT and CDR2 SNEGSKA (reference sequence). The CDR3 region is CSANPGSGGNNEQFF. For the CDR3, the DNA is TGCAGTGCCAATCCCGGGAGCGGGGGCAACAATGAGCAGTTCTTC.

This chain connects TRBV10-3 to TRBJ2-5; tentative D call: TRBD1 (6 bases). Trimming left V 0 bases short and J 3 bases short, with 11 bases between. Germline V gives CDR1 ENHRY, CDR2 SYGVKD. This CDR3 comprises 15 residues. CDR3 sequence reads: CAISESGGPEETQYF. As DNA, the CDR3 is TGTGCCATCAGTGAGTCTGGGGGCCCAGAAGAGACCCAGTACTTC.

This clonotype was observed at least ten times. The chain employs TRBV27 and TRBJ2-1, with a weak D call TRBD2 (5 bases). This CDR3 region has 17 residues. V lost 1 base and J lost 8, with 21 bases in between. CDR1 is MNHEY, CDR2 SMNVEV, per germline (reference sequence). This CDR3 reads CASSLWQPVIGSDEQFF. CDR3 DNA: TGTGCCAGCAGTTTATGGCAGCCCGTTATTGGTAGCGATGAGCAGTTCTTC.

There are many counts of this clonotype. The V call is TRBV11-2, the J call TRBJ2-7, with D maybe TRBD1 (6 bases). V was clipped by 5 bases and J by 4 bases, with 18 bases between them. The CDR3 extends over 15 amino acids. Per germline, CDR1 SGHAT and CDR2 FQNNGV. CDR3 nucleotides: TGTGCCAGCAGCCGTCGGGACAACCCAAATTACGAGCAGTACTTC. The encoded protein is CASSRRDNPNYEQYF. Using reference TRBV11-2 and TRBJ2-7 for the parts outside the CDR3, the full variable domain is EAGVAQSPRYKIIEKRQSVAFWCNPISGHATLYWYQQILGQGPKLLIQFQNNGVVDDSQLPKDRFSAERLKGVDSTLKIQPAKLEDSAVYLCASSRRDNPNYEQYFGPGTRLTVT.